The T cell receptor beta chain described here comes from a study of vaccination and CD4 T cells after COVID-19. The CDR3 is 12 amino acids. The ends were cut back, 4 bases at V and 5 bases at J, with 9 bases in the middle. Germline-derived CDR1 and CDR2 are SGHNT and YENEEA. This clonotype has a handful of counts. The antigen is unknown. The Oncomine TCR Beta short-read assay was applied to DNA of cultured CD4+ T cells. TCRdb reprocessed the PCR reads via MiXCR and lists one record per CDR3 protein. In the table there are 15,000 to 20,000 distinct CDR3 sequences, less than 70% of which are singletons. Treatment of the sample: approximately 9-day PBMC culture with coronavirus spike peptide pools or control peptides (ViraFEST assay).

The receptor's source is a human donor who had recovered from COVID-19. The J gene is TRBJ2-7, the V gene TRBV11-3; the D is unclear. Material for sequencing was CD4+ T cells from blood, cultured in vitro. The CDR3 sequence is CASSSRWDEQYF. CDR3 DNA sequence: TGTGCCAGCAGCTCCCGTTGGGACGAGCAGTACTTC.